These 27 T cell receptor beta chains originate from one sample sequenced in a study of control samples from healthy donors and cancer patients. Profiling relied on immunoSEQ multiplex PCR, and the TCRdb table lists in-frame clones only, not all of them. The sample includes around 120,000 clones, approximately 94% of them seen just once. What was sequenced was blood. Receptor source: a man aged 25 to 45 in good health.

This clone came up once. The chain links TRBV4-2 to TRBJ2-4; a possible D gene is TRBD1 (6 bases). The V gene lost 0 bases and the J gene lost 8 bases, with 14 bases spanning the gap. CDR1 and CDR2 (germline): LGHNA, YNFKEQ. This CDR3 is 15 amino acids long. The chain's CDR3 is CASSQDWVAGDIQYF. The CDR3 DNA reads as TGTGCCAGCAGCCAAGATTGGGTAGCAGGGGACATTCAGTACTTC.

The chain joins TRBV9 to TRBJ2-5; either TRBD1 or TRBD2 may supply D (5 bases each). The CDR3 loop spans 14 amino acids. V lost 2 bases and J lost 2, with 10 bases in between. Germline V lookup: CDR1 SGDLS, CDR2 YYNGEE. CDR3 loop: CASSVRGEQETQYF. CDR3 bases: TGTGCCAGCAGCGTTAGGGGAGAACAAGAGACCCAGTACTTC.

The chain is built from TRBV5-1 and TRBJ2-3; 9 bases are shared with TRBD2. The germline CDR1 and CDR2 sequences are SGHRS and YFSETQ. The CDR3 contains 16 residues. J was trimmed by 2 bases and V by 0 bases; bases with no gene match: 4. CDR3 sequence: CASSLATSGYTDTQYF. The CDR3 bases are TGCGCCAGCAGCTTGGCAACTAGCGGGTACACAGATACGCAGTATTTT. The full variable domain, rest sourced from reference TRBV5-1 and TRBJ2-3, is KAGVTQTPRYLIKTRGQQVTLSCSPISGHRSVSWYQQTPGQGLQFLFEYFSETQRNKGNFPGRFSGRQFSNSRSEMNVSTLELGDSALYLCASSLATSGYTDTQYFGPGTRLTVL.

The chain has TRBV28 and TRBJ1-1; D unresolved. The CDR3 totals 13 residues. Germline V CDR1 and CDR2: MDHEN, SYDVKM. V lost 3 bases and J lost 0, with 5 bases in between. The CDR3 here is CASSFRMNTEAFF. CDR3 sequence (DNA): TGTGCCAGCAGTTTTCGGATGAACACTGAAGCTTTCTTT.

J is TRBJ2-7 and V is TRBV2, with 7 bases that match TRBD1. This CDR3 spans 14 amino acids. V dropped 3 bases and J dropped 2; count of bases not matched to a gene: 4. Per the germline V gene, CDR1 is SNHLY and CDR2 is FYNNEI. The CDR3 nucleotides are TGTGCCAGCAGTGAGCCAGGGGGACCCTACGAGCAGTACTTC. Its protein is CASSEPGGPYEQYF.

The genes are TRBV4-2 and TRBJ2-7; D possibly corresponds to TRBD1 (5 bases). Germline CDR1 is LGHNA and CDR2 is YNFKEQ. Trimming shortened V by 1 base and J by 0 bases, and 10 bases separated the two germline ends. This CDR3 comprises 15 residues. CDR3 bases: TGTGCCAGCAGCCAAGGAGGTAGGGGCTCCTACGAGCAGTACTTC. It is translated as CASSQGGRGSYEQYF.

The J gene is TRBJ1-6, the V gene TRBV28; 8 bases align to TRBD1. The ends lost 5 bases at V and 7 bases at J; junction bases unmatched: 4. Germline V CDR1 and CDR2: MDHEN, SYDVKM. There are 14 residues in the CDR3. The CDR3 region is CASSRQGWNSPLHF. CDR3 in DNA: TGTGCCAGCAGTCGACAGGGGTGGAATTCACCCCTCCACTTT.

This clone occurred once. The chain is built from TRBV19 and TRBJ1-5; maybe TRBD1 (5 bases). In germline, CDR1 is LNHDA, CDR2 SQIVND (reference sequence). The V end was cut by 2 bases, the J end by 2 bases, with 10 bases between. The CDR3 runs 15 residues. The CDR3 sequence is CASSIRGRGNQPQHF. In nucleotides, the CDR3 is TGTGCCAGTAGTATACGGGGCAGGGGCAATCAGCCCCAGCATTTT.

J is TRBJ1-1 and V is TRBV6-5; no clear D. Per germline, CDR1 MNHEY and CDR2 SVGAGI. The CDR3 contains 14 residues. V gave up 6 bases and J gave up 0 bases, with 11 bases separating them. The CDR3 here is CASSPMEVNTEAFF. The CDR3, as DNA: TGTGCCAGCAGCCCCATGGAGGTGAACACTGAAGCTTTCTTT.

The rearrangement uses TRBV13 and TRBJ2-3; 9 bases line up with TRBD2. The V and J ends lost 5 bases and 5 bases, in that order; junction bases with no gene match: 5. The V gene's germline CDR1 is PRHDT and CDR2 FYEKMQ (reference sequence). CDR3 length equals 14 residues. The CDR3 nucleotides are TGTGCCAGCAGCGCTAGCGGGGAGGAAGATACGCAGTATTTT. Translated: CASSASGEEDTQYF.

DNA of the CDR3: TGTGCCAGCAGCTTAGGAGGTTCCCAAGAGACCCAGTACTTC. Its protein product is CASSLGGSQETQYF. The chain is built from TRBV7-9 and TRBJ2-5; D not resolved. V lost 1 base and J 1 base, leaving 7 bases between the germline ends. The CDR3 has 14 residues. CDR1 is SEHNR and CDR2 is FQNEAQ in the germline V gene (reference sequence).

The rearrangement uses TRBV7-9 and TRBJ1-4, with 7 bases fitting TRBD1. With V trimmed by 5 bases and J by 6 bases, 6 bases remained unmatched. From germline, CDR1 is SEHNR and CDR2 FQNEAQ (reference sequence). The length of the CDR3 is 14 residues. CDR3 bases: TGTGCCAGCAGCAAGGGGGCGCAGGATGAAAAACTGTTTTTT. Translated: CASSKGAQDEKLFF. Variable domain in full (rest from reference TRBV7-9 and TRBJ1-4): DTGVSQNPRHKITKRGQNVTFRCDPISEHNRLYWYRQTLGQGPEFLTYFQNEAQLEKSRLLSDRFSAERPKGSFSTLEIQRTEQGDSAMYLCASSKGAQDEKLFFGSGTQLSVL.

The chain uses TRBV5-8 and TRBJ1-6, with 9 bases that match TRBD1. Germline CDR1 and CDR2: SGHTS and YDEGEE. Trimming took 0 bases from V and 10 from J; bases not matched to a gene: 11. The CDR3 covers 17 residues. Here the CDR3 DNA reads TGTGCCAGCAGCTTGGATCCCGGGACAGGGAGTCGATCACCCCTCCACTTT. This gives the protein CASSLDPGTGSRSPLHF.

J is TRBJ1-5 and V is TRBV4-3; TRBD1 aligns across 8 bases. The length of the CDR3 is 13 residues. V gave up 6 bases and J gave up 8 bases; unmatched junction bases: 6. Germline V gives CDR1 LGHNA, CDR2 YSLEER. The CDR3 DNA follows: TGCGCCAGCAGTCGACAGGGGAGGGAGCCCCAGCATTTT. Protein product: CASSRQGREPQHF.

This chain links TRBV2 with TRBJ2-5; D is undetermined. This CDR3 has 11 residues. The germline CDR1 and CDR2 sequences are SNHLY and FYNNEI. Deletions cut 7 bases from V and 2 bases from J, with 5 bases between. CDR3 in DNA: TGTGCCAGCAAGGCGCAAGAGACCCAGTACTTC. Residues: CASKAQETQYF.

The rearrangement uses TRBV7-5 and TRBJ1-2. TRBV7-5 is given as a pseudogene. This CDR3 is 14 amino acids long. The CDR3 protein is CVRSPGPGLEGYTF. CDR3 sequence (DNA): TGTGTCAGAAGCCCCGGCCCCGGATTGGAAGGCTACACCTTC.

The rearrangement links TRBV2 to TRBJ1-1; D call uncertain. Germline CDR1 SNHLY, CDR2 FYNNEI. The CDR3 sequence is 13 residues long. Trimming cost V 2 bases and J 6 bases, with 10 bases left between them. CDR3: CASSESRRAEAFF. The CDR3 nucleotides read TGTGCCAGCAGTGAAAGCAGGAGGGCTGAAGCTTTCTTT.

As DNA, the CDR3 is TGTGCCAGCAGTTTCCTAGCGGGGGGGTTCAATGAGCAGTTCTTC. Its protein is CASSFLAGGFNEQFF. The rearrangement joins TRBV6-2 or TRBV6-3 to TRBJ2-1; 12 bases map to TRBD2. V lost 4 bases, J lost 6 bases, and 4 bases stayed unmatched. The CDR3 is 15 amino acids. Looked up from germline, CDR1 is MNHEY and CDR2 is SVGEGT.

The rearrangement links TRBV2 to TRBJ1-4; D remains unclear. The V end lost 8 bases, the J end lost 6 bases, and 22 bases lay between the germline ends. Germline CDR1 and CDR2: SNHLY and FYNNEI. The CDR3 spans 16 residues. The CDR3 DNA reads as TGTGCCAGCCGATACGCCGTTGGCGGTTCAGATGAAAAACTGTTTTTT. Translated: CASRYAVGGSDEKLFF.

This sequence joins TRBV28 and TRBJ1-3, with a weak D call TRBD1 (5 bases). Trimming pared 5 bases from V and 3 bases from J, leaving 17 bases between. Germline V gives CDR1 MDHEN, CDR2 SYDVKM. The CDR3 has 16 residues. CDR3: CASSPGTSMGGNTIYF. The CDR3 coding sequence is TGTGCCAGCAGTCCGGGGACGTCAATGGGTGGAAACACCATATATTTT. Together with reference TRBV28 and TRBJ1-3, the CDR3 gives the full variable domain: DVKVTQSSRYLVKRTGEKVFLECVQDMDHENMFWYRQDPGLGLRLIYFSYDVKMKEKGDIPEGYSVSREKKERFSLILESASTNQTSMYLCASSPGTSMGGNTIYFGEGSWLTVV.

This chain links TRBV10-3 with TRBJ1-2; 8 bases agree with TRBD1. The CDR3 is 17 amino acids. The germline CDR1 and CDR2 sequences are ENHRY and SYGVKD. The V gene end was trimmed by 0 bases and the J gene end by 8 bases; junction bases not matched to a gene: 14. This CDR3 reads CAISESRTGKGVSGYTF. The CDR3 DNA is TGTGCCATCAGTGAGTCGCGGACAGGGAAAGGAGTGAGCGGCTACACCTTC.

The J gene is TRBJ1-1, the V gene TRBV7-9; weak D call: TRBD1 (6 bases). This CDR3 has 14 amino acids. Trimming took 5 bases from V and 2 from J, leaving 12 bases between them. The V gene's germline CDR1 is SEHNR and CDR2 FQNEAQ (reference sequence). The CDR3 DNA follows: TGTGCCAGCAGCCTCGGGACACACAACACTGAAGCTTTCTTT. Protein: CASSLGTHNTEAFF.

The J gene is TRBJ2-5, the V gene TRBV5-5; 12 nucleotides align to TRBD2. The CDR3 loop spans 18 amino acids. Trimming cost V 0 bases and J 4 bases; bases outside gene matches: 10. Germline V gives CDR1 SGHKS, CDR2 YYEKEE (reference sequence). CDR3 region: CASSLAASGGAGRETQYF. The CDR3 nucleotides are TGTGCCAGCAGCTTGGCGGCTAGCGGGGGGGCCGGAAGAGAGACCCAGTACTTC.

This chain uses TRBV29-1 with TRBJ1-3, with 7 positions matching TRBD1. In germline, CDR1 is SQVTM, CDR2 ANQGSEA. The trim removed 4 bases at V and 2 bases at J, leaving 5 bases unmatched. This CDR3 has 14 amino acids. The DNA of the CDR3 is TGCAGCGTTGTACCTACAGGGGCTGGAAACACCATATATTTT. Its translation is CSVVPTGAGNTIYF. The full variable domain, rest sourced from reference TRBV29-1 and TRBJ1-3, is SAVISQKPSRDICQRGTSLTIQCQVDSQVTMMFWYRQQPGQSLTLIATANQGSEATYESGFVIDKFPISRPNLTFSTLTVSNMSPEDSSIYLCSVVPTGAGNTIYFGEGSWLTVV.

The rearrangement uses TRBV15 and TRBJ2-4; tentatively, D is TRBD1 (6 bases). The CDR3 length is 15 residues. In germline, CDR1 is LNHNV, CDR2 YYDKDF (reference sequence). Trimming stripped 3 bases from V and 6 bases from J, with 15 bases between. The CDR3 sequence: CATSRKRGQTNIQYF. The CDR3 DNA is TGTGCCACCAGCAGGAAACGAGGACAGACAAACATTCAGTACTTC. The whole variable domain, filled in from reference TRBV15 and TRBJ2-4, reads DAMVIQNPRYQVTQFGKPVTLSCSQTLNHNVMYWYQQKSSQAPKLLFHYYDKDFNNEADTPDNFQSRRPNTSFCFLDIRSPGLGDTAMYLCATSRKRGQTNIQYFGAGTRLSVL.

The chain carries TRBV1 and TRBJ1-3. TRBV1 is a documented pseudogene. The CDR3 has 17 residues. The CDR3 here is CTSSQENIKPTGNTIYF. The CDR3 coding sequence is TGCACCAGCAGCCAAGAGAACATAAAGCCGACTGGAAACACCATATATTTT.

This chain uses TRBV10-3 with TRBJ1-2; possibly TRBD1 for D (6 bases). V was cut by 2 bases and J by 8 bases, with 15 bases left in between. The CDR3 covers 14 residues. The germline V gene has CDR1 ENHRY and CDR2 SYGVKD. The CDR3 coding sequence is TGTGCCATCAGTGAGGGTGGAGGGGGGAGCGGCTACACCTTC. It translates to CAISEGGGGSGYTF.